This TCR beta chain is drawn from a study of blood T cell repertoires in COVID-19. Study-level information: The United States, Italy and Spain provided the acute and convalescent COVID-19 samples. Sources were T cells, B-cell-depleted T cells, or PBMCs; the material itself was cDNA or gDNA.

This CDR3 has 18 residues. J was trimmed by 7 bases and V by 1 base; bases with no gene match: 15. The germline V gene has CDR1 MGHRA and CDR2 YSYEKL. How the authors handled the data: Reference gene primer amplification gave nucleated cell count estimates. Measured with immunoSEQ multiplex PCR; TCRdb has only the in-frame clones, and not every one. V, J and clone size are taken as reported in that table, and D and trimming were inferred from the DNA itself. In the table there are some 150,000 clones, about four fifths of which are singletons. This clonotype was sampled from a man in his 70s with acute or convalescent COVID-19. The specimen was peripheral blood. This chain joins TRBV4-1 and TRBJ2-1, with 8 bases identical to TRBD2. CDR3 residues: CASSQGLLSKRENNEQFF. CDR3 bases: TGCGCCAGCAGCCAAGGGTTACTTTCGAAGCGGGAGAATAATGAGCAGTTCTTC.